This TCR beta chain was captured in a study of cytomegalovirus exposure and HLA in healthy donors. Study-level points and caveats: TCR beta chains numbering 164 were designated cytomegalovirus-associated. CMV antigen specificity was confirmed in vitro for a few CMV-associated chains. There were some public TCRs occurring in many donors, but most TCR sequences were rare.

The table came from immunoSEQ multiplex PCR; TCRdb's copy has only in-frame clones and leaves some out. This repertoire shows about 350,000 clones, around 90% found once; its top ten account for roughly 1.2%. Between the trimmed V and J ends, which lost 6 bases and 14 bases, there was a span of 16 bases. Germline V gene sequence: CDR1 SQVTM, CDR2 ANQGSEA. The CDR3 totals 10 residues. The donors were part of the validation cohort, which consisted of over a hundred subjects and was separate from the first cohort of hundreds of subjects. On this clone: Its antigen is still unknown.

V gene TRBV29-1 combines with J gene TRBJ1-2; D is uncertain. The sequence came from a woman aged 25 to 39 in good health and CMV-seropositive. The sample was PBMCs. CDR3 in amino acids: CSVDPDPGTF. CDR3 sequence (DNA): TGCAGCGTAGACCCTGACCCGGGTACCTTC.